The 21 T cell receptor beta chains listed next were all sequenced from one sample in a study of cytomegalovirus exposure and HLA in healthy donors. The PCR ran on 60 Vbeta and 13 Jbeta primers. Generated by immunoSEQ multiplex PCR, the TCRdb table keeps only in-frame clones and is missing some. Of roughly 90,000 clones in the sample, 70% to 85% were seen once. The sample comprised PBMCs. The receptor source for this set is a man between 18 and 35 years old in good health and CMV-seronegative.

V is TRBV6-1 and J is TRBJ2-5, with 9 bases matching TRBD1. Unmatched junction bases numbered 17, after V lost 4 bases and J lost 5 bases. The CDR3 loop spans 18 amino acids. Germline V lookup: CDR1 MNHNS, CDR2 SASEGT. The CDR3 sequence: CASSAKGSGTGYQETQYF. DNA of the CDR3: TGTGCCAGCAGTGCGAAGGGTTCGGGGACAGGGTATCAGGAGACCCAGTACTTC.

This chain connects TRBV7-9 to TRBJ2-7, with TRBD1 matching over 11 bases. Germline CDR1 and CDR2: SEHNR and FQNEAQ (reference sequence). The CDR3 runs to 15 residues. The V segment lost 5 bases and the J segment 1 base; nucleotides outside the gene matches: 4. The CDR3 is CASSNRDRGSYEQYF. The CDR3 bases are TGTGCCAGCAGCAACCGGGACAGGGGGTCCTACGAGCAGTACTTC.

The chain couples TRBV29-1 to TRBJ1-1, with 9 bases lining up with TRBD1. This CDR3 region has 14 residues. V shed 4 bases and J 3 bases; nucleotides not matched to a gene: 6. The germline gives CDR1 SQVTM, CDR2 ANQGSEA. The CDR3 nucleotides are TGCAGCGTTGCGGACAGGGGCCGTTACACTGAAGCTTTCTTT. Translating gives CSVADRGRYTEAFF. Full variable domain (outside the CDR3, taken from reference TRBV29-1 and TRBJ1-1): SAVISQKPSRDICQRGTSLTIQCQVDSQVTMMFWYRQQPGQSLTLIATANQGSEATYESGFVIDKFPISRPNLTFSTLTVSNMSPEDSSIYLCSVADRGRYTEAFFGQGTRLTVV.

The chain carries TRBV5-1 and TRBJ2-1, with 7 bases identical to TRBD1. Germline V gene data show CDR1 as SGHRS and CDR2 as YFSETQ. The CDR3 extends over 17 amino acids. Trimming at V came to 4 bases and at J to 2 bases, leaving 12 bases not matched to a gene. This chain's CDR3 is CASSPRQGVLPYNEQFF. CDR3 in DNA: TGCGCCAGCAGCCCCCGTCAGGGGGTACTCCCCTACAATGAGCAGTTCTTC. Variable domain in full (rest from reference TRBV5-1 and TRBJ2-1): KAGVTQTPRYLIKTRGQQVTLSCSPISGHRSVSWYQQTPGQGLQFLFEYFSETQRNKGNFPGRFSGRQFSNSRSEMNVSTLELGDSALYLCASSPRQGVLPYNEQFFGPGTRLTVL.

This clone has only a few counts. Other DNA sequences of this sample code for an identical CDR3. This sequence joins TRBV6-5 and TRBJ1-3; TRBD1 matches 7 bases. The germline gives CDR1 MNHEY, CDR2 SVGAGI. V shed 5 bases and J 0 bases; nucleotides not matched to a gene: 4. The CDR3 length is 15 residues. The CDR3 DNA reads TGTGCCAGCAGTCGACAGGGCTCCTCTGGAAACACCATATATTTT. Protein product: CASSRQGSSGNTIYF.

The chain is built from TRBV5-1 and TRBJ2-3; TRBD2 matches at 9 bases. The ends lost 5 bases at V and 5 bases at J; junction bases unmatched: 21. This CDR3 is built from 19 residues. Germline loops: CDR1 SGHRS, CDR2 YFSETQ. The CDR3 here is CASSYELLPGLAAKDTQYF. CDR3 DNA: TGCGCCAGCAGTTACGAACTACTGCCGGGACTAGCCGCCAAAGATACGCAGTATTTT. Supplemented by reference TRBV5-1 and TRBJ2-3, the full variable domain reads KAGVTQTPRYLIKTRGQQVTLSCSPISGHRSVSWYQQTPGQGLQFLFEYFSETQRNKGNFPGRFSGRQFSNSRSEMNVSTLELGDSALYLCASSYELLPGLAAKDTQYFGPGTRLTVL.

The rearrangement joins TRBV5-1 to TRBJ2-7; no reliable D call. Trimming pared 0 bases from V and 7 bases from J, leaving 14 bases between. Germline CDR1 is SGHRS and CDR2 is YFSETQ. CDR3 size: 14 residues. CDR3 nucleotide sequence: TGCGCCAGCAGCTTGGTAGTGTCCCCATATGAGCAGTACTTC. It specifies CASSLVVSPYEQYF.

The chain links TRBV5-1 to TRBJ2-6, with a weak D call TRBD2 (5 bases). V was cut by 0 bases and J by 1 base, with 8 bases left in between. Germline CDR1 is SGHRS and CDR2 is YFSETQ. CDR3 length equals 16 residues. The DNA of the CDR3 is TGCGCCAGCAGCTTGGCCACGGGATCTGGGGCCAACGTCCTGACTTTC. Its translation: CASSLATGSGANVLTF.

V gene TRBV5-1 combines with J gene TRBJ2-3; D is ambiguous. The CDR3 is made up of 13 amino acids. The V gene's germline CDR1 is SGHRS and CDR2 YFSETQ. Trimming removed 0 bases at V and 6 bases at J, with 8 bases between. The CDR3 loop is CASSLAPSDTQYF. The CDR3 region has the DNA TGCGCCAGCAGCTTGGCCCCGTCCGATACGCAGTATTTT.

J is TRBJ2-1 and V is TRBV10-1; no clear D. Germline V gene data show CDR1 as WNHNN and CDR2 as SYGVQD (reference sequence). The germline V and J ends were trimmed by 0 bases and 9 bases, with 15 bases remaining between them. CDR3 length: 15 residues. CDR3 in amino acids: CASSESSHYPIEQFF. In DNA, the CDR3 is TGCGCCAGCAGTGAGTCTAGCCATTACCCCATTGAGCAGTTCTTC.

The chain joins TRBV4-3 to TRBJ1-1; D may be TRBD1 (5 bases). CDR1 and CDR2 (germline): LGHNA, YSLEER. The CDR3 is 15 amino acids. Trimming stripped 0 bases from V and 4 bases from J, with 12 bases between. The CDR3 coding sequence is TGCGCCAGCAGCCAAGATGTACAGGTGTCCACTGAAGCTTTCTTT. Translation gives CASSQDVQVSTEAFF.

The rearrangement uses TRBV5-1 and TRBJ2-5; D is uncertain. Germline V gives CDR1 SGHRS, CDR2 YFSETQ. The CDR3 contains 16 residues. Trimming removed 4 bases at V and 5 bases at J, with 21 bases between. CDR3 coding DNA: TGCGCCAGCAGCCCCCGTACAGAGTACCCCCACGAGACCCAGTACTTC. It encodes CASSPRTEYPHETQYF.

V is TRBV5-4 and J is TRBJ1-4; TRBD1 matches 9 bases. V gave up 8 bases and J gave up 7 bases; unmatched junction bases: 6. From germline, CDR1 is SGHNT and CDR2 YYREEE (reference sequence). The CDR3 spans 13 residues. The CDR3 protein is CASADRGGEKLFF. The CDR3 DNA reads TGTGCCAGTGCCGACAGGGGGGGTGAAAAACTGTTTTTT.

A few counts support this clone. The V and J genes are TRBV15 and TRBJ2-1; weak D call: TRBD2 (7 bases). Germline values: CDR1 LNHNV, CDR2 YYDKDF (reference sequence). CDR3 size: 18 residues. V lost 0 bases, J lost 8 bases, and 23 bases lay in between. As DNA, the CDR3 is TGTGCCACCAGCAGAGATCGCCCTGGGGGCGGGGGCCTCGATGAGCAGTTCTTC. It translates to CATSRDRPGGGGLDEQFF.

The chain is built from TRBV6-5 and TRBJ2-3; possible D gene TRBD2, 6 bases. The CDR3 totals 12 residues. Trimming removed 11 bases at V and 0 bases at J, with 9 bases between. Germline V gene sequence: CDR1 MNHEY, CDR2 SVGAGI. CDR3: CAARGSTDTQYF. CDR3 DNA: TGTGCCGCCCGGGGGAGCACAGATACGCAGTATTTT.

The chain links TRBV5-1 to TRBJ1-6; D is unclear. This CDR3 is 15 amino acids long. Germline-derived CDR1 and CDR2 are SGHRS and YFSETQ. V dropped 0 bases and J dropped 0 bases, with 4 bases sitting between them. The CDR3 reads CASSLDSSYNSPLHF. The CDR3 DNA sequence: TGCGCCAGCAGCTTGGACTCCTCCTATAATTCACCCCTCCACTTT.

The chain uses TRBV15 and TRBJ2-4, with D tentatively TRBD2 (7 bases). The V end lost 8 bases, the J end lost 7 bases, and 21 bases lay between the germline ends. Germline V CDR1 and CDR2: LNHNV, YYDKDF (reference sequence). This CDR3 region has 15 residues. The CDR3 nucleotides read TGTGCCACCGAAAATCACGGGGGGCTGGGGAACATTCAGTACTTC. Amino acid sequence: CATENHGGLGNIQYF.

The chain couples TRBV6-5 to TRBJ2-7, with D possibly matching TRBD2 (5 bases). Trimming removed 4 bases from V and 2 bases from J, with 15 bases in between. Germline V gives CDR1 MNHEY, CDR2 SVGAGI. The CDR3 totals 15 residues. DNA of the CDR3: TGTGCCAGCAGTTCCCCCGGGGTTCCTACCTACGAGCAGTACTTC. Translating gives CASSSPGVPTYEQYF.

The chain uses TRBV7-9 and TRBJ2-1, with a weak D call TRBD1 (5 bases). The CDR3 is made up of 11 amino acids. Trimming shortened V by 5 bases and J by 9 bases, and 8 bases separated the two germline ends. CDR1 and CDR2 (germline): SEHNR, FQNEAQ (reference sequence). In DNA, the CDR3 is TGTGCCAGCAGCGCTAGGGGTGAGCAGTTCTTC. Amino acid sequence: CASSARGEQFF. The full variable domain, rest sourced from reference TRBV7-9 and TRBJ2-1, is DTGVSQNPRHKITKRGQNVTFRCDPISEHNRLYWYRQTLGQGPEFLTYFQNEAQLEKSRLLSDRFSAERPKGSFSTLEIQRTEQGDSAMYLCASSARGEQFFGPGTRLTVL.

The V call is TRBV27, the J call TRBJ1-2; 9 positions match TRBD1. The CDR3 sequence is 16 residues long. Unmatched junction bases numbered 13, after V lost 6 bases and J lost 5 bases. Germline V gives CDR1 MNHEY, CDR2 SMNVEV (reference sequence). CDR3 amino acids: CASRTLDRGKEYGYTF. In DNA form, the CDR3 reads TGTGCCAGCAGAACCCTAGACAGGGGGAAAGAATATGGCTACACCTTC.

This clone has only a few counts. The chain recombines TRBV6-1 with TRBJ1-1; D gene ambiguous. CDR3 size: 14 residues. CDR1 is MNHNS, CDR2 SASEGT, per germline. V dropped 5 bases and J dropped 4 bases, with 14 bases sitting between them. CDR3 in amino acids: CASSLLEGTTEAFF. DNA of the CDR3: TGTGCCAGCAGTCTGTTGGAGGGAACCACTGAAGCTTTCTTT.